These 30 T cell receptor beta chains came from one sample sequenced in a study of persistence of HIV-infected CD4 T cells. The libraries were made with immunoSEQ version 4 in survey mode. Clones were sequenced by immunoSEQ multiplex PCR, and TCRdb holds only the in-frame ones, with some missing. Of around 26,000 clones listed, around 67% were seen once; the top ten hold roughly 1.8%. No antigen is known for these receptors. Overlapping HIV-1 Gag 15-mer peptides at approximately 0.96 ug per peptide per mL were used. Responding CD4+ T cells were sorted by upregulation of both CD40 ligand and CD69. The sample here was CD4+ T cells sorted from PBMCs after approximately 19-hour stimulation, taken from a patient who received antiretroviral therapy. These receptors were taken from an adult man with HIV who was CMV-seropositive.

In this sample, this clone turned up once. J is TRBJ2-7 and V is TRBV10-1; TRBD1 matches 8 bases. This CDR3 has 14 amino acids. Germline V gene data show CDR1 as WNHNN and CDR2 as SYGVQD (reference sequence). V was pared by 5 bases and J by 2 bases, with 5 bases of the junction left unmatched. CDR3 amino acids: CASSPTGVTYEQYF. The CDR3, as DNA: TGCGCCAGCAGTCCGACAGGGGTAACCTACGAGCAGTACTTC.

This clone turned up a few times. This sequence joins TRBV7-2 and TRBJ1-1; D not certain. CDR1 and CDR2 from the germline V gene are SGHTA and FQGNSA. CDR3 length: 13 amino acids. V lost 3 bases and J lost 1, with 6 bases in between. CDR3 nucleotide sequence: TGTGCCAGCAGCTTCCGACCGAACACTGAAGCTTTCTTT. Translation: CASSFRPNTEAFF.

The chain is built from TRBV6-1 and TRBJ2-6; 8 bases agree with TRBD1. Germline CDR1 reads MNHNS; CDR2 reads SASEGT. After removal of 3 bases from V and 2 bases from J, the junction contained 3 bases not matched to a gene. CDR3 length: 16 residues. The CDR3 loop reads CASSEAGGAGANVLTF. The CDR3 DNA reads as TGTGCCAGCAGTGAGGCAGGGGGCGCTGGGGCCAACGTCCTGACTTTC.

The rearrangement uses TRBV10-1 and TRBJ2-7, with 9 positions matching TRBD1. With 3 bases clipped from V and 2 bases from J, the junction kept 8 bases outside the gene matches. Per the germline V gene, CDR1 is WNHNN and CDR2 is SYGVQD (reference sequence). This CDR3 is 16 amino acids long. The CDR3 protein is CASSDPGQGPTYEQYF. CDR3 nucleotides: TGCGCCAGCAGTGATCCAGGACAGGGGCCGACCTACGAGCAGTACTTC.

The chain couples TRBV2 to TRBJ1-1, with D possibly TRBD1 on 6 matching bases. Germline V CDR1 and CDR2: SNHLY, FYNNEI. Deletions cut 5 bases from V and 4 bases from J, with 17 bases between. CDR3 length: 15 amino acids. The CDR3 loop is CASSRATGRGTEAFF. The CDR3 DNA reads TGTGCCAGCAGTCGAGCGACAGGACGGGGCACTGAAGCTTTCTTT.

The CDR3 region has the DNA TGTGCCAGCAGCCAAGGGGCCAACGTCCTGACTTTC. Translating it yields CASSQGANVLTF. The chain is built from TRBV3-1 (or the pseudogene TRBV3-2) and TRBJ2-6; D uncertain. The CDR3 loop spans 12 amino acids. Trimming removed 1 base at V and 5 bases at J, with 0 bases between. CDR1 and CDR2 from the germline V gene are LGHDT and YNNKEL (reference sequence).

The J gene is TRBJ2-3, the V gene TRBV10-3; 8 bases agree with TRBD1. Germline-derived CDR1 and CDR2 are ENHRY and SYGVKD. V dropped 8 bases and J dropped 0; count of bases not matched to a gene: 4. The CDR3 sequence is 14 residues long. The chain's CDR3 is CAILRQGSTDTQYF. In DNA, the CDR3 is TGTGCCATCTTGAGACAGGGGAGCACAGATACGCAGTATTTT.

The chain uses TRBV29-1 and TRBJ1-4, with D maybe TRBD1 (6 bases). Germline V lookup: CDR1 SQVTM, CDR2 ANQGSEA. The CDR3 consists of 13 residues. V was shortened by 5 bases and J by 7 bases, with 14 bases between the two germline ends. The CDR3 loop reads CSVNPGGAEKLFF. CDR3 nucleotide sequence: TGCAGCGTTAACCCGGGGGGCGCTGAAAAACTGTTTTTT.

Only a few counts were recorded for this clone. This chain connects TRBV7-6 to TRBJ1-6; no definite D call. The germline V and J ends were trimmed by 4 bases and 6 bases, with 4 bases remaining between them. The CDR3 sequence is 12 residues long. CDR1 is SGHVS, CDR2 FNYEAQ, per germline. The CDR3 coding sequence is TGTGCCAGCAGCTACCGTAATTCACCCCTCCACTTT. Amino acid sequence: CASSYRNSPLHF.

CDR3 bases: TGTGCCAGCAGCTTACCCGGTTATAATTCACCCCTCCACTTT. This sequence encodes CASSLPGYNSPLHF. This rearrangement joins TRBV7-2 to TRBJ1-6; D call uncertain. Germline values: CDR1 SGHTA, CDR2 FQGNSA. Deletions cut 2 bases from V and 4 bases from J, with 6 bases between. The CDR3 loop spans 14 amino acids. The whole variable domain, filled in from reference TRBV7-2 and TRBJ1-6, reads GAGVSQSPSNKVTEKGKDVELRCDPISGHTALYWYRQSLGQGLEFLIYFQGNSAPDKSGLPSDRFSAERTGGSVSTLTIQRTQQEDSAVYLCASSLPGYNSPLHFGNGTRLTVT.

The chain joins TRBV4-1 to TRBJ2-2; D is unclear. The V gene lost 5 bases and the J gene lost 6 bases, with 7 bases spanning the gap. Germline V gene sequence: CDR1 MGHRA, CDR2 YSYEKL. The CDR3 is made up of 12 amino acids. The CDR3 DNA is TGCGCCAGCAGCTATTTCGCCGGGGAGCTGTTTTTT. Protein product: CASSYFAGELFF.

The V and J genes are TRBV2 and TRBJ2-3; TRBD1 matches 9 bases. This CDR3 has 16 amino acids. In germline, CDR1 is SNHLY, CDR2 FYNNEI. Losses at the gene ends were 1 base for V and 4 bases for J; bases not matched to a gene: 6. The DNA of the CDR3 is TGTGCCAGCAGTGAAGTAACAGGGGGCTTCTCAGATACGCAGTATTTT. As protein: CASSEVTGGFSDTQYF.

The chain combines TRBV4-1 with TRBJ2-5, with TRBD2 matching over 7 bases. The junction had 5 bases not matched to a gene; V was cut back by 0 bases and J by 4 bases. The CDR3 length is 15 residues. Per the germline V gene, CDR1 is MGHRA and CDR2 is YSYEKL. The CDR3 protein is CASSQEETSPETQYF. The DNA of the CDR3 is TGCGCCAGCAGCCAAGAGGAGACTAGCCCAGAGACCCAGTACTTC.

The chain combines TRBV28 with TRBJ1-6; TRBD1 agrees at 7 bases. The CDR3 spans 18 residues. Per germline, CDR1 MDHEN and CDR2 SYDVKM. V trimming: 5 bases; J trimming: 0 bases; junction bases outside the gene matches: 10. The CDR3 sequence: CASSPPGQVSSYNSPLHF. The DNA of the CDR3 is TGTGCCAGCAGTCCACCCGGACAGGTTAGCTCCTATAATTCACCCCTCCACTTT.

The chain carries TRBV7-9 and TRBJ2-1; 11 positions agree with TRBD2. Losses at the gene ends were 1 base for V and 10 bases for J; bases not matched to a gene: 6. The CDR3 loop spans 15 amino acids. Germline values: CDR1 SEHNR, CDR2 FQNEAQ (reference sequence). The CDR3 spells CASSLDTSGGWEQFF. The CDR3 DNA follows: TGTGCCAGCAGCTTAGATACTAGCGGGGGTTGGGAGCAGTTCTTC. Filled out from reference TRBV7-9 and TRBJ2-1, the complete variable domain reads DTGVSQNPRHKITKRGQNVTFRCDPISEHNRLYWYRQTLGQGPEFLTYFQNEAQLEKSRLLSDRFSAERPKGSFSTLEIQRTEQGDSAMYLCASSLDTSGGWEQFFGPGTRLTVL.

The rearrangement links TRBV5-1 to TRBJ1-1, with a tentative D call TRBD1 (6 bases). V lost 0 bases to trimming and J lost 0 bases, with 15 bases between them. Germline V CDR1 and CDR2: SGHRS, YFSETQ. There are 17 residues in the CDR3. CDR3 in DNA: TGCGCCAGCAGCTTGGCTTCCGGGGGCGGGATGAACACTGAAGCTTTCTTT. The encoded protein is CASSLASGGGMNTEAFF.

Written as DNA, the CDR3 is TGTGCCAGCAGTTACTCTTCGGGACAGGGCTACGAGCAGTACTTC. Its protein is CASSYSSGQGYEQYF. The chain combines TRBV6-6 with TRBJ2-7, with TRBD1 identical over 9 bases. After removal of 0 bases from V and 3 bases from J, the junction contained 3 bases not matched to a gene. The germline V gene has CDR1 MNHNY and CDR2 SVGAGI (reference sequence). The CDR3 loop spans 15 amino acids.

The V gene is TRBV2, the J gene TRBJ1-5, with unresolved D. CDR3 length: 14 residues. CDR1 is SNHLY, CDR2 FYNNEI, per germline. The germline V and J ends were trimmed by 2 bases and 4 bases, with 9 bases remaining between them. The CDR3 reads CASSEIGRNQPQHF. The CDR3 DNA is TGTGCCAGCAGTGAAATAGGAAGAAATCAGCCCCAGCATTTT.

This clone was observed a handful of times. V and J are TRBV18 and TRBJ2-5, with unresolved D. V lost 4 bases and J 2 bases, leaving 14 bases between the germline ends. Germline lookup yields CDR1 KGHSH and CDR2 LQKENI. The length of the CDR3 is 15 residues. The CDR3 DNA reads TGTGCCAGCTCACGGGCTGGGTCGAATCAAGAGACCCAGTACTTC. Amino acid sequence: CASSRAGSNQETQYF.

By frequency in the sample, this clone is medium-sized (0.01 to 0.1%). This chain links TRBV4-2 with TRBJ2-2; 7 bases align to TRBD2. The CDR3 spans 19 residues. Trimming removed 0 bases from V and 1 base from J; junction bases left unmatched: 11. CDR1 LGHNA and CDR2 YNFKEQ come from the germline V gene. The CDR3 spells CASSQDLGGLSRNTGELFF. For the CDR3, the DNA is TGTGCCAGCAGCCAAGATTTGGGAGGGCTTAGCCGGAACACCGGGGAGCTGTTTTTT.

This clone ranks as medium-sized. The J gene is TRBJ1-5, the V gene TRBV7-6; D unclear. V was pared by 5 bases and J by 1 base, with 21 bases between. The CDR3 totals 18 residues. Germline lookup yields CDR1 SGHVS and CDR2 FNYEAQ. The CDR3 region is CASSPPGSRKVSNQPQHF. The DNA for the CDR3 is TGTGCCAGCAGCCCCCCCGGCAGCCGCAAAGTCAGCAATCAGCCCCAGCATTTT.

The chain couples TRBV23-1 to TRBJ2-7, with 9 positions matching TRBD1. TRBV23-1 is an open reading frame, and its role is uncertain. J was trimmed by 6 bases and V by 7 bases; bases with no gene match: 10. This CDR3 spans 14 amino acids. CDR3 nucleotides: TGCGCCAGCAAGACCGGGACAGGGTTATGCGAGCAGTACTTC. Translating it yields CASKTGTGLCEQYF.

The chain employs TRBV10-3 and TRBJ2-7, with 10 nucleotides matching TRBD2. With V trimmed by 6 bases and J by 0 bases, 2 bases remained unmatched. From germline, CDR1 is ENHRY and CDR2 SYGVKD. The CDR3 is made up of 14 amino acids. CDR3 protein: CAISGTSDSYEQYF. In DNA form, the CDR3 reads TGTGCCATCAGCGGGACTAGCGACTCCTACGAGCAGTACTTC.

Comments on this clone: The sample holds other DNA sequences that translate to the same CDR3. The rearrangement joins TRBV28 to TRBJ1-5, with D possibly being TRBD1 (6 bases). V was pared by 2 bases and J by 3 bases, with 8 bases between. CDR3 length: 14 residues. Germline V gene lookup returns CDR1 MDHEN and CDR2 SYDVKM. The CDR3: CASSLGGTNQPQHF. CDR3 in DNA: TGTGCCAGCAGTTTAGGGGGCACCAATCAGCCCCAGCATTTT. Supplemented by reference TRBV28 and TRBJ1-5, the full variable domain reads DVKVTQSSRYLVKRTGEKVFLECVQDMDHENMFWYRQDPGLGLRLIYFSYDVKMKEKGDIPEGYSVSREKKERFSLILESASTNQTSMYLCASSLGGTNQPQHFGDGTRLSIL.

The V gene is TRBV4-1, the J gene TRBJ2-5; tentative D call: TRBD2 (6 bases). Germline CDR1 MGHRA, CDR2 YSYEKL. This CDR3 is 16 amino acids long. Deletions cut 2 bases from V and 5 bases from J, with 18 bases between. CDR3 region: CASSQFVGGNGETQYF. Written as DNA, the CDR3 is TGCGCCAGCAGCCAATTCGTTGGAGGGAATGGGGAGACCCAGTACTTC.

The CDR3 DNA sequence: TGTGCCAGCAGTGTTAGGGACGAGCAGTACTTC. This translates into CASSVRDEQYF. The rearrangement links TRBV2 to TRBJ2-7, with D unclear. The CDR3 covers 11 residues. Germline CDR1 is SNHLY and CDR2 is FYNNEI. The V and J ends lost 4 bases and 5 bases respectively, with 6 bases between them.

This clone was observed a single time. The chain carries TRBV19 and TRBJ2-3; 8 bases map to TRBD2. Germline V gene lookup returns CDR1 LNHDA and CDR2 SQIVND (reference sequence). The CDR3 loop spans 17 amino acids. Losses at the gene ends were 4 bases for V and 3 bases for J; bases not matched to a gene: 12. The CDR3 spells CASSTTRTGGRTDTQYF. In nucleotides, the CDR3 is TGTGCCAGTAGTACAACGCGGACGGGGGGGCGTACAGATACGCAGTATTTT.

The CDR3 bases are TGCGCCAGCAGCCAAGAAGGGGATTTCAGCACAGATACGCAGTATTTT. Translated: CASSQEGDFSTDTQYF. The rearrangement links TRBV4-1 to TRBJ2-3, with D perhaps TRBD1 (5 bases). The CDR3 sequence is 16 residues long. The germline CDR1 and CDR2 sequences are MGHRA and YSYEKL. Between the trimmed V and J ends, which lost 0 bases and 0 bases, there was a span of 10 bases.

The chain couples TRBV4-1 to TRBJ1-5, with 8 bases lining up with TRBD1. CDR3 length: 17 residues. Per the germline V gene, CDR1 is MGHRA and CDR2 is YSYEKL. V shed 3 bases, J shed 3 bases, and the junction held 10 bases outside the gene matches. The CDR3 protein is CASSHPTGVGVNQPQHF. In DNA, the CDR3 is TGCGCCAGCAGCCACCCGACAGGGGTTGGAGTCAATCAGCCCCAGCATTTT.

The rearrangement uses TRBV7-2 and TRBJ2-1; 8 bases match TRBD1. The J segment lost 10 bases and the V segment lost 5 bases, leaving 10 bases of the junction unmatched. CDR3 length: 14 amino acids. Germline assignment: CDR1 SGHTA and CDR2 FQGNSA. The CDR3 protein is CASSTGQGLGEQFF. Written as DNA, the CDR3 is TGTGCCAGCAGCACCGGACAGGGCTTGGGGGAGCAGTTCTTC.